This passage covers 28 T cell receptor beta chains from one sample sequenced in a study of vaccination and CD4 T cells after COVID-19. Sample time point: late sampling 161 to 241 days after vaccination in a few convalescent patients. Treatment of the sample: approximately 11-day PBMC culture with coronavirus spike peptide pools or control peptides (ViraFEST assay). At the Johns Hopkins FTIC core, DNA taken from cultured CD4+ T cells was sequenced by way of the Oncomine TCR Beta short-read assay. MiXCR was run by TCRdb on the PCR reads, yielding one entry per CDR3 protein. The table lists roughly 15,000 distinct CDR3 sequences, under 55% of them singletons, with 13% in the top ten. No cognate antigen is known for these TCRs. This specimen consisted of CD4+ T cells from blood, cultured in vitro, obtained about 7 months after SARS-CoV-2 vaccination. The receptors here all came from a human donor who had recovered from COVID-19.

CDR3 in DNA: TGTGCCAGCAGCTTAAGGCGGGGGAGCTCCTACGAGCAGTACTTC. Residues: CASSLRRGSSYEQYF. The chain recombines TRBV7-2 with TRBJ2-7; 7 nucleotides agree with TRBD2. V shed 2 bases and J 0 bases; nucleotides not matched to a gene: 4. The CDR3 is 15 amino acids. The germline CDR1 and CDR2 sequences are SGHTA and FQGNSA.

The table lists this clonotype with a few counts. The rearrangement links TRBV7-2 to TRBJ1-1; D unresolved. Germline loops: CDR1 SGHTA, CDR2 FQGNSA. This CDR3 is 12 amino acids long. The V gene lost 2 bases and the J gene lost 8 bases, with 9 bases spanning the gap. Written as DNA, the CDR3 is TGTGCCAGCAGCTTAACTGCCAGCGAAGCTTTCTTT. This codes for CASSLTASEAFF.

The V call is TRBV10-3, the J call TRBJ1-2; 7 positions agree with TRBD1. Germline V CDR1 and CDR2: ENHRY, SYGVKD. This CDR3 is built from 16 residues. V gave up 2 bases and J gave up 0 bases; unmatched junction bases: 6. The CDR3 here is CAISEQAGGSNYGYTF. CDR3 DNA sequence: TGTGCCATCAGTGAGCAGGCAGGGGGTTCTAACTATGGCTACACCTTC.

This chain joins TRBV6-5 and TRBJ2-7; D remains unclear. Germline assignment: CDR1 MNHEY and CDR2 SVGAGI. The CDR3 extends over 11 amino acids. V lost 4 bases and J lost 2, with 3 bases in between. The CDR3 DNA reads TGTGCCAGCAGTTGGGCCTACGAGCAGTACTTC. The encoded protein is CASSWAYEQYF.

V usage is TRBV11-3 and J usage is TRBJ1-2; D uncertain. CDR1 and CDR2 from the germline V gene are SGHNT and YENEEA. CDR3 length equals 12 residues. Between the trimmed V and J ends, which lost 4 bases and 4 bases, there was a span of 7 bases. The CDR3 bases are TGTGCCAGCAGCTCGACGGCCTATGGCTACACCTTC. This encodes CASSSTAYGYTF.

This clonotype was detected only a few times. The chain employs TRBV7-2 and TRBJ1-1; 7 nucleotides match TRBD1. V lost 7 bases to trimming and J lost 5 bases; unmatched junction nucleotides: 7. CDR1 and CDR2 from the germline V gene are SGHTA and FQGNSA. This CDR3 has 13 residues. CDR3 DNA sequence: TGTGCCAGCACAGGGGGAAGTGGGACTGAAGCTTTCTTT. Its translation: CASTGGSGTEAFF.

The chain is built from TRBV5-1 and TRBJ2-7, with D perhaps TRBD1 or TRBD2 (5 bases each). Germline values: CDR1 SGHRS, CDR2 YFSETQ. This CDR3 spans 13 amino acids. With 3 bases removed from V and 2 bases from J, the gap between germline ends came to 9 bases. CDR3 in amino acids: CASSSGPTYEQYF. The CDR3 nucleotides are TGCGCCAGCAGCTCGGGACCAACCTACGAGCAGTACTTC.

The chain couples TRBV11-3 to TRBJ2-3, with D possibly being TRBD2 (6 bases). Trimming took off 3 bases at V and 0 bases at J, with 10 bases between the two ends. There are 15 residues in the CDR3. The V gene's germline CDR1 is SGHNT and CDR2 YENEEA. The CDR3 region is CASSFAAGSTDTQYF. DNA of the CDR3: TGTGCCAGCAGCTTCGCAGCGGGTAGCACAGATACGCAGTATTTT.

This clonotype showed up just a few times. The CDR3 reads CASSPFGGTGRVTGELFF. CDR3 DNA sequence: TGTGCCAGCAGCCCATTTGGGGGGACAGGGAGGGTTACCGGGGAGCTGTTTTTT. This chain joins TRBV7-8 and TRBJ2-2; 9 nucleotides align to TRBD1. The CDR3 sequence is 18 residues long. V dropped 5 bases and J dropped 5; count of bases not matched to a gene: 15. From germline, CDR1 is SGHVS and CDR2 FQNEAQ.

This clonotype has a handful of counts. The chain uses TRBV20-1 and TRBJ2-5; possibly TRBD1 for D (5 bases). Trimming cost V 5 bases and J 0 bases, with 10 bases left between them. Germline values: CDR1 DFQATT, CDR2 SNEGSKA (reference sequence). The CDR3 spans 13 residues. CDR3 sequence (DNA): TGCAGTGCTCCTAAGGACAACCAAGAGACCCAGTACTTC. Its protein is CSAPKDNQETQYF.

The gene calls are TRBV19 and TRBJ1-6; 7 bases line up with TRBD1. CDR1 is LNHDA, CDR2 SQIVND, per germline (reference sequence). The CDR3 has 16 amino acids. Unmatched junction bases numbered 15, after V lost 5 bases and J lost 11 bases. CDR3 sequence: CASSRTEGAVVAPLHF. The DNA of the CDR3 is TGTGCCAGTAGTCGAACAGAGGGGGCGGTAGTAGCACCCCTCCACTTT.

This clonotype appeared a single time. This chain joins TRBV6-2 or TRBV6-3 and TRBJ2-2, with D possibly being TRBD2 (6 bases). Germline CDR1 reads MNHEY; CDR2 reads SVGEGT. The CDR3 length is 16 residues. V gave up 2 bases and J gave up 0 bases, with 10 bases separating them. The CDR3 spells CASSYGRGTNTGELFF. CDR3 DNA sequence: TGTGCCAGCAGTTACGGTCGGGGGACGAACACCGGGGAGCTGTTTTTT.

The CDR3 DNA sequence: TGTGCCAGCACCCCAGGGGGGAACAACTTCTACGAGCAGTACTTC. It encodes CASTPGGNNFYEQYF. This chain links TRBV6-1 with TRBJ2-7; tentatively, D is TRBD1 (7 bases). Trimming took 7 bases from V and 3 from J, leaving 19 bases between them. Per germline, CDR1 MNHNS and CDR2 SASEGT. The CDR3 covers 15 residues.

This clonotype was seen once. This chain joins TRBV20-1 and TRBJ1-4; no clear D gene. CDR1 DFQATT and CDR2 SNEGSKA come from the germline V gene (reference sequence). This CDR3 has 14 amino acids. V lost 2 bases, J lost 8 bases, and 15 bases lay in between. Written as DNA, the CDR3 is TGCAGTGCTAGACCCTTGACCCGCGAGGAAAAACTGTTTTTT. This translates into CSARPLTREEKLFF.

The chain uses TRBV6-1 and TRBJ2-3, with 8 nucleotides matching TRBD2. V lost 4 bases and J lost 6; bases outside the gene matches: 6. The length of the CDR3 is 14 residues. Germline CDR1 is MNHNS and CDR2 is SASEGT. The CDR3 DNA reads TGTGCCAGCAGTGGAGGTAGCGGGGTTGATACGCAGTATTTT. The encoded protein is CASSGGSGVDTQYF.

This sequence joins TRBV11-2 and TRBJ2-7, with TRBD2 matching 9 bases. Germline V CDR1 and CDR2: SGHAT, FQNNGV. The CDR3 runs to 15 residues. The J segment lost 0 bases and the V segment lost 5 bases, leaving 5 bases of the junction unmatched. The DNA of the CDR3 is TGTGCCAGCAGCAAACCGGGACTAGCCTCCTACGAGCAGTACTTC. Translation: CASSKPGLASYEQYF.

The gene calls are TRBV30 and TRBJ1-2; possible D gene TRBD1, 5 bases. The CDR3 loop spans 14 amino acids. Germline V CDR1 and CDR2: GTSNPN, SVGIG (reference sequence). V lost 3 bases and J 7 bases, leaving 18 bases between the germline ends. Here the CDR3 DNA reads TGTGCCTGGAGGGGGGACGGCCAGTTGGGTGGCTACACCTTC. It yields the protein CAWRGDGQLGGYTF.

The rearrangement uses TRBV7-2 and TRBJ1-2; the D gene is possibly TRBD1 (5 bases). The V and J ends lost 4 bases and 7 bases respectively, with 13 bases between them. Germline CDR1 reads SGHTA; CDR2 reads FQGNSA. The CDR3 has 13 residues. The CDR3 nucleotides are TGTGCCAGCAGCTCTCGACCAAGGGGTGGCTACACCTTC. Encoded protein: CASSSRPRGGYTF. Full variable domain (outside the CDR3, taken from reference TRBV7-2 and TRBJ1-2): GAGVSQSPSNKVTEKGKDVELRCDPISGHTALYWYRQSLGQGLEFLIYFQGNSAPDKSGLPSDRFSAERTGGSVSTLTIQRTQQEDSAVYLCASSSRPRGGYTFGSGTRLTVV.

CDR3 protein: CASSWTGTETQYF. The CDR3 bases are TGTGCCAGCTCCTGGACAGGGACAGAGACCCAGTACTTC. This chain uses TRBV18 with TRBJ2-5; 8 positions match TRBD1. The CDR3 covers 13 residues. Germline trimming cut 6 bases from V and 4 bases from J; bases unmatched to any gene: 4. Germline V gene lookup returns CDR1 KGHSH and CDR2 LQKENI.

CDR3 sequence reads: CATSRFPAGEPKETQYF. CDR3 nucleotides: TGTGCCACCAGCAGGTTCCCAGCGGGGGAACCGAAAGAGACCCAGTACTTC. The chain has TRBV15 and TRBJ2-5; 8 bases map to TRBD2. This CDR3 is 17 amino acids long. Losses at the gene ends were 3 bases for V and 3 bases for J; bases not matched to a gene: 12. Germline V lookup: CDR1 LNHNV, CDR2 YYDKDF (reference sequence).

The chain combines TRBV20-1 with TRBJ2-3; TRBD1 might be the D (6 bases). V lost 6 bases to trimming and J lost 0 bases, with 16 bases between them. The germline V gene encodes CDR1 DFQATT and CDR2 SNEGSKA (reference sequence). This CDR3 comprises 15 residues. For the CDR3, the DNA is TGCAGTGCCATCTCGCAGGGGCTAAGCACAGATACGCAGTATTTT. Amino acid sequence: CSAISQGLSTDTQYF.

This clonotype is a singleton in its sample. This chain links TRBV27 with TRBJ2-1, with D maybe TRBD1 (5 bases). The CDR3 length is 13 residues. Germline loops: CDR1 MNHEY, CDR2 SMNVEV (reference sequence). Trimming removed 3 bases at V and 9 bases at J, with 12 bases between. CDR3 DNA sequence: TGTGCCAGCAGTTTTAATGGACACGGTGAGCAGTTCTTC. It translates to CASSFNGHGEQFF.

This clonotype has just one count. The chain joins TRBV6-1 to TRBJ1-5; D is ambiguous. The germline gives CDR1 MNHNS, CDR2 SASEGT. Trimming shortened V by 7 bases and J by 2 bases, and 12 bases separated the two germline ends. This CDR3 is built from 14 residues. The DNA for the CDR3 is TGTGCCAGCAAATATAGGGAAGGCAATCAGCCCCAGCATTTT. It codes for CASKYREGNQPQHF.

As to this clonotype: Germline and junction disagree at one end, which may indicate a read error. The chain is built from TRBV12-3 or TRBV12-4 and TRBJ1-1; 8 nucleotides line up with TRBD1. The CDR3 runs to 12 residues. The CDR3 protein is CASSSGTGRKGF. For the CDR3, the DNA is TGTGCCAGCAGTTCGGGGACAGGTCGGAAGGGGTTT.

This rearrangement joins TRBV5-4 to TRBJ1-2; D not certain. The ends were cut back, 0 bases at V and 6 bases at J, with 9 bases in the middle. Germline V lookup: CDR1 SGHNT, CDR2 YYREEE (reference sequence). CDR3 length: 13 amino acids. CDR3 in amino acids: CASSLAGYHGYTF. The CDR3 coding sequence is TGTGCCAGCAGCTTGGCAGGTTATCATGGCTACACCTTC. The variable domain in full, completed from reference TRBV5-4 and TRBJ1-2, reads ETGVTQSPTHLIKTRGQQVTLRCSSQSGHNTVSWYQQALGQGPQFIFQYYREEENGRGNFPPRFSGLQFPNYSSELNVNALELDDSALYLCASSLAGYHGYTFGSGTRLTVV.

The V and J genes are TRBV11-2 and TRBJ2-7; D is possibly TRBD1 (6 bases). CDR3 length: 14 amino acids. V dropped 4 bases and J dropped 5 bases, with 15 bases sitting between them. From germline, CDR1 is SGHAT and CDR2 FQNNGV. The DNA for the CDR3 is TGTGCCAGCAGCTCCCCCGCCAGGGGCCACGAGCAGTACTTC. Protein product: CASSSPARGHEQYF.

The chain couples TRBV11-1 to TRBJ2-7; 7 positions agree with TRBD2. This CDR3 contains 14 residues. Germline loops: CDR1 SGHAT, CDR2 FQDESV (reference sequence). Germline trimming cut 5 bases from V and 2 bases from J; bases unmatched to any gene: 6. The CDR3 spells CASSGGGVAYEQYF. The CDR3 DNA reads as TGTGCCAGCAGCGGGGGAGGGGTCGCCTACGAGCAGTACTTC. The whole variable domain, filled in from reference TRBV11-1 and TRBJ2-7, reads EAEVAQSPRYKITEKSQAVAFWCDPISGHATLYWYRQILGQGPELLVQFQDESVVDDSQLPKDRFSAERLKGVDSTLKIQPAELGDSAMYLCASSGGGVAYEQYFGPGTRLTVT.

The chain links TRBV6-5 to TRBJ2-7; 13 bases map to TRBD2. V lost 4 bases to trimming and J lost 3 bases; unmatched junction nucleotides: 3. Germline CDR1 reads MNHEY; CDR2 reads SVGAGI. This CDR3 is 15 amino acids long. CDR3 residues: CASSSRLAGGYEQYF. The CDR3 nucleotides are TGTGCCAGCAGTTCCCGACTAGCGGGGGGCTACGAGCAGTACTTC.